This T cell receptor (beta chain) comes out of a study of OX40 agonist ivuxolimab in advanced cancers. Study results and limitations: More expanded clones were seen, on average, in CD8+ T cells than in CD4+.

Measured with immunoSEQ multiplex PCR; TCRdb has only the in-frame clones, and not every one. The table records around 25,000 clones, about 83% of them present only once. The germline V and J ends were trimmed by 3 bases and 2 bases, with 5 bases remaining between them. Germline CDR1 reads SEHNR; CDR2 reads FQNEAQ (reference sequence). This CDR3 contains 13 residues. With respect to this clone: Its specificity is unknown.

The clonotype comes from an adult with an advanced solid tumor such as melanoma, head and neck, liver or kidney cancer. This specimen consisted of CD4+ or CD8+ T cells sorted from blood, obtained in a trial of the OX40 agonist ivuxolimab. The chain carries TRBV7-9 and TRBJ1-5; D gene ambiguous. In DNA, the CDR3 is TGTGCCAGCAGCTTCGGCGGCAATCAGCCCCAGCATTTT. This translates into CASSFGGNQPQHF.